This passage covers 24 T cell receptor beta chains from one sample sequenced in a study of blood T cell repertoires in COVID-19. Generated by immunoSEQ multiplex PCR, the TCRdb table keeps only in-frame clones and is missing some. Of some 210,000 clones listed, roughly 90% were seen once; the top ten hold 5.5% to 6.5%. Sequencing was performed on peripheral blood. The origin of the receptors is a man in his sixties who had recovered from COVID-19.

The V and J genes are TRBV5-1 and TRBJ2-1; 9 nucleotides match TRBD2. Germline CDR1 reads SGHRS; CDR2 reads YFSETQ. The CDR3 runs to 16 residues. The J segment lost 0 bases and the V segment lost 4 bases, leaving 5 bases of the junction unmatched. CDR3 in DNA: TGCGCCAGCAGCGTGAGACTAGCGGCCTCCTACAATGAGCAGTTCTTC. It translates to CASSVRLAASYNEQFF.

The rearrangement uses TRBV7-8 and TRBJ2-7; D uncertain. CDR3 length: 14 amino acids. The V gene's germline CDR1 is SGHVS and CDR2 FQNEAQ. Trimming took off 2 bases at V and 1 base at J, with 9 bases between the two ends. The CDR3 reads CASSLQATSYEQYF. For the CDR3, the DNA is TGTGCCAGCAGCTTACAGGCTACTTCCTACGAGCAGTACTTC.

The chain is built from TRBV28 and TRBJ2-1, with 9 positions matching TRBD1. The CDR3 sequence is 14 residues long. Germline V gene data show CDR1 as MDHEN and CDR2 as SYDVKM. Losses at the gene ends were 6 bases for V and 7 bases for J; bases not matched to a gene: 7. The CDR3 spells CASSAGDRANEQFF. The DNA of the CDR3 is TGTGCCAGCAGCGCGGGGGACAGGGCAAATGAGCAGTTCTTC.

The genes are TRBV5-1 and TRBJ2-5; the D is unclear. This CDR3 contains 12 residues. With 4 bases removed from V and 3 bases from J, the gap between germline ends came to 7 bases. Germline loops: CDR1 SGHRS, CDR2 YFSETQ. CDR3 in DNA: TGCGCCAGCAGCGAGGTGGAAGAGACCCAGTACTTC. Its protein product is CASSEVEETQYF.

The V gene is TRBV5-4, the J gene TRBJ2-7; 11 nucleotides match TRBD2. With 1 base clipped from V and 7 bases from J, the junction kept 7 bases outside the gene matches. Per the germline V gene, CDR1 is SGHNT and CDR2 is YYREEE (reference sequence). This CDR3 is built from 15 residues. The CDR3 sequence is CASSLSTSGAREQYF. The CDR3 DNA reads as TGTGCCAGCAGCTTGTCGACTAGCGGGGCTCGTGAGCAGTACTTC.

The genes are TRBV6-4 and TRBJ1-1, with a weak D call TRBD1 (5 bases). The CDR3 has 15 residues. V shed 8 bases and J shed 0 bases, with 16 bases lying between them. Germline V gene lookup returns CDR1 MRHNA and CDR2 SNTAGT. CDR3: CASSPQGGMNTEAFF. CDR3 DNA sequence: TGTGCCAGCTCTCCTCAGGGAGGGATGAACACTGAAGCTTTCTTT.

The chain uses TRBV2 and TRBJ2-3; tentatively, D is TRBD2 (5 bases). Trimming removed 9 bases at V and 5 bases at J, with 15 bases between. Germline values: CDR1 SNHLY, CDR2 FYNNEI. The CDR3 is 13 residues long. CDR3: CARDPADLDTQYF. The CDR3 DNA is TGTGCCAGGGACCCTGCGGACTTAGATACGCAGTATTTT.

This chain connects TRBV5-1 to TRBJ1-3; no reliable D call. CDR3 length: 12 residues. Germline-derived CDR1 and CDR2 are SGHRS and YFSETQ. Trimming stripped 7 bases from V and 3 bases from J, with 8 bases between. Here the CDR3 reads CASPPRGNTIYF. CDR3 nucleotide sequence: TGCGCCAGCCCCCCGCGTGGAAACACCATATATTTT.

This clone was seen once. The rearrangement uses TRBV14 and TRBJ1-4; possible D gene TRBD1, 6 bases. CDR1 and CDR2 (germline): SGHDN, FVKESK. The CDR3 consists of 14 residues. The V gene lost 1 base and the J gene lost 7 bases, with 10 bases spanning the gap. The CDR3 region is CASSQAGVFEKLFF. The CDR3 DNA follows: TGTGCCAGCAGCCAAGCAGGGGTTTTTGAAAAACTGTTTTTT.

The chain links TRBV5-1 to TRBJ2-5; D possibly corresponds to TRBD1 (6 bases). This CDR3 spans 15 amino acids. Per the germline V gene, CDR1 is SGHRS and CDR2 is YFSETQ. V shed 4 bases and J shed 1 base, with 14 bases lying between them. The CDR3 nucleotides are TGCGCCAGCAGCCCAGGCTCAGGGGCCCAAGAGACCCAGTACTTC. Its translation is CASSPGSGAQETQYF.

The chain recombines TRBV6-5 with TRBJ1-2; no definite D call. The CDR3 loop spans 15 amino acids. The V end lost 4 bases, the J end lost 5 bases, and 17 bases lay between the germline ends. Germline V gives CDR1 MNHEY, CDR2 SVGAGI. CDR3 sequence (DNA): TGTGCCAGCAGTTCTCCTGGGTTAGCCGTTTATGGCTACACCTTC. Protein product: CASSSPGLAVYGYTF.

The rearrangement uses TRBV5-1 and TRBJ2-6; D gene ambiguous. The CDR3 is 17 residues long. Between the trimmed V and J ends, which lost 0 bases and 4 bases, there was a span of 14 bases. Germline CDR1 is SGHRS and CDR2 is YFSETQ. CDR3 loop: CASSLVPDIAGANVLTF. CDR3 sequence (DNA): TGCGCCAGCAGCTTGGTACCTGACATTGCCGGGGCCAACGTCCTGACTTTC. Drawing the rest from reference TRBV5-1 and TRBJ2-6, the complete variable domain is KAGVTQTPRYLIKTRGQQVTLSCSPISGHRSVSWYQQTPGQGLQFLFEYFSETQRNKGNFPGRFSGRQFSNSRSEMNVSTLELGDSALYLCASSLVPDIAGANVLTFGAGSRLTVL.

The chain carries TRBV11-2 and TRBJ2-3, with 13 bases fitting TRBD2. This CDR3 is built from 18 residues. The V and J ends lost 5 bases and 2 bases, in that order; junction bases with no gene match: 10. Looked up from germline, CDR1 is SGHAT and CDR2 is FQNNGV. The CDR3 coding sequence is TGTGCCAGCAGCAATCAAGACGGACTAGCGGGGGACACAGATACGCAGTATTTT. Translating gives CASSNQDGLAGDTDTQYF. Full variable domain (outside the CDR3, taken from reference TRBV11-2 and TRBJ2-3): EAGVAQSPRYKIIEKRQSVAFWCNPISGHATLYWYQQILGQGPKLLIQFQNNGVVDDSQLPKDRFSAERLKGVDSTLKIQPAKLEDSAVYLCASSNQDGLAGDTDTQYFGPGTRLTVL.

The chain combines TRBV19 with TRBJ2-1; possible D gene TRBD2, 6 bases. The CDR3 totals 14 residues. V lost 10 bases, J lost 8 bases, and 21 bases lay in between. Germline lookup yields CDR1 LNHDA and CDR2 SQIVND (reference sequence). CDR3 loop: CATVDGGVVDEQFF. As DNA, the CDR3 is TGTGCCACCGTGGACGGAGGGGTGGTGGATGAGCAGTTCTTC.

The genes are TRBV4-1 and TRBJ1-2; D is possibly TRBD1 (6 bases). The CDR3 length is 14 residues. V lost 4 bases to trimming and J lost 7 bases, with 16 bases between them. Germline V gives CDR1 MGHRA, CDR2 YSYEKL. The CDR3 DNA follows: TGCGCCAGCAGCCCAACAGGGAGGGGAGCTGGCTACACCTTC. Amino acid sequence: CASSPTGRGAGYTF.

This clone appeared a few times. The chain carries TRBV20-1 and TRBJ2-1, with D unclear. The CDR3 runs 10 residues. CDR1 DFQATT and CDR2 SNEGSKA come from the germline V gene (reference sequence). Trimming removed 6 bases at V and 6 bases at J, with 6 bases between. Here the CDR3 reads CSALFNEQFF. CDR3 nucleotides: TGCAGTGCACTCTTCAATGAGCAGTTCTTC.

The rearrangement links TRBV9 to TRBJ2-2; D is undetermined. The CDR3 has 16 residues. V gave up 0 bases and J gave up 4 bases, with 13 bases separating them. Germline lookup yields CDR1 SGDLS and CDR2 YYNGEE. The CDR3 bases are TGTGCCAGCAGCGTAGAAAGGCAGCGCCCCACCGGGGAGCTGTTTTTT. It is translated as CASSVERQRPTGELFF.

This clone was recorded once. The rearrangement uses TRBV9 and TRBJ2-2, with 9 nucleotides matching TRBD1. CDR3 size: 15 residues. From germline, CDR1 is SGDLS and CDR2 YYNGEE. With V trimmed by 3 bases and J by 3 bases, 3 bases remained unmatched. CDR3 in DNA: TGTGCCAGCAGCGACGGGACAGGGTACACCGGGGAGCTGTTTTTT. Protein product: CASSDGTGYTGELFF.

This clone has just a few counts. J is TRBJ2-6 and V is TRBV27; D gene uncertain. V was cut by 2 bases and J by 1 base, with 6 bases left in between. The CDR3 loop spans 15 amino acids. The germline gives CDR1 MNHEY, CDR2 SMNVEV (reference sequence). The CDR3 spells CASSLTGSGANVLTF. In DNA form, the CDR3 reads TGTGCCAGCAGTTTAACGGGTTCTGGGGCCAACGTCCTGACTTTC.

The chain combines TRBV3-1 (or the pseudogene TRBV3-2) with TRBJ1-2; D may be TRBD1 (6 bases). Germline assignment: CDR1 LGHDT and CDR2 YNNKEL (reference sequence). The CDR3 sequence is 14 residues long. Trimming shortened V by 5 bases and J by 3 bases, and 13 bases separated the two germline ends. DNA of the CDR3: TGTGCCAGCAGCAAACTAGGGGGGGACTATGGCTACACCTTC. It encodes CASSKLGGDYGYTF.

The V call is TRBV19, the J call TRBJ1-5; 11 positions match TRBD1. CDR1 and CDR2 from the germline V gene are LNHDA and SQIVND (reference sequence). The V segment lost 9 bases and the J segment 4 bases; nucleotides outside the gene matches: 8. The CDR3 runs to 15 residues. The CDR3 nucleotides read TGTGCCAGCAGTGGGACAGGGGGTAGAAATCAGCCCCAGCATTTT. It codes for CASSGTGGRNQPQHF.

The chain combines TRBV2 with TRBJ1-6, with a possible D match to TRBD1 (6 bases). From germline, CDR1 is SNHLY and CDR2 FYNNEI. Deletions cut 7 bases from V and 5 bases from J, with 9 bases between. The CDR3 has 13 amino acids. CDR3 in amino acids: CASMQGNNSPLHF. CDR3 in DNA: TGTGCCAGCATGCAGGGGAATAATTCACCCCTCCACTTT.

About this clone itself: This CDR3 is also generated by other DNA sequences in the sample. The CDR3 sequence is CASSLRQGFTDTQYF. The CDR3 DNA reads TGTGCCAGCAGCTTAAGACAGGGCTTCACAGATACGCAGTATTTT. This chain joins TRBV7-2 and TRBJ2-3; 7 bases agree with TRBD1. CDR1 is SGHTA, CDR2 FQGNSA, per germline. Trimming at V came to 2 bases and at J to 2 bases, leaving 4 bases not matched to a gene. The CDR3 is 15 amino acids.

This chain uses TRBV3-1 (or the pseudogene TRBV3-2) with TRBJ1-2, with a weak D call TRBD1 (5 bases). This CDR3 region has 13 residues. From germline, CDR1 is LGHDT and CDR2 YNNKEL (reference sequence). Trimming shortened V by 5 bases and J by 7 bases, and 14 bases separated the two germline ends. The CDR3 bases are TGTGCCAGCAGCGGGCAGGGCTCCGGTGGCTACACCTTC. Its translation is CASSGQGSGGYTF.